The 31 T cell receptor beta chains reported below all come from one sample, sequenced in a study of blood T cell repertoires in COVID-19. Produced via immunoSEQ multiplex PCR; TCRdb's table is partial and in-frame only. The sample lists fewer than 350,000 clones, more than 80% occurring once. Source material: peripheral blood. Source of these receptors: a woman younger than 45 with COVID-19, enrolled during active disease.

This chain links TRBV18 with TRBJ1-5, with D hard to call. CDR1 and CDR2 from the germline V gene are KGHSH and LQKENI. This CDR3 has 14 amino acids. Trimming removed 9 bases at V and 0 bases at J, with 12 bases between. In DNA, the CDR3 is TGTGCCAGTGGGGAGGGTCTTAGCAATCAGCCCCAGCATTTT. Its protein product is CASGEGLSNQPQHF.

Concerning this clone itself: The sample has other DNA sequences that encode this CDR3 too. The rearrangement joins TRBV2 to TRBJ2-5, with 8 bases that match TRBD1. The germline CDR1 and CDR2 sequences are SNHLY and FYNNEI. Unmatched junction bases numbered 2, after V lost 9 bases and J lost 5 bases. This CDR3 region has 11 residues. This CDR3 is CASNRGETQYF. DNA for the CDR3: TGTGCCAGTAACAGGGGGGAGACCCAGTACTTC.

This clone was seen more than once but under ten times. The chain carries TRBV4-2 and TRBJ1-3; unclear D gene. This CDR3 has 15 residues. CDR1 is LGHNA, CDR2 YNFKEQ, per germline. V was shortened by 3 bases and J by 4 bases, with 13 bases between the two germline ends. CDR3 sequence: CASSHQPAGGNTIYF. The CDR3 DNA reads as TGTGCCAGCAGCCACCAACCGGCCGGGGGAAACACCATATATTTT.

The chain is built from TRBV24-1 and TRBJ2-3; 13 positions agree with TRBD2. Germline V gene lookup returns CDR1 KGHDR and CDR2 SFDVKD. The J segment lost 6 bases and the V segment lost 0 bases, leaving 5 bases of the junction unmatched. The CDR3 consists of 17 residues. Written as DNA, the CDR3 is TGTGCCACCAGTGATTTGGGACTAGCGGGAGAGGGGGATACGCAGTATTTT. Encoded protein: CATSDLGLAGEGDTQYF.

The rearrangement joins TRBV6-5 to TRBJ1-2; 8 bases line up with TRBD1. The germline CDR1 and CDR2 sequences are MNHEY and SVGAGI. J was trimmed by 13 bases and V by 9 bases; bases with no gene match: 16. The CDR3 runs 13 residues. The CDR3 here is CARPRDRSSSGTF. The CDR3 DNA reads TGTGCCAGGCCACGGGACAGGTCCTCATCAGGCACCTTC.

The chain has TRBV4-2 and TRBJ1-5; D uncertain. This CDR3 is built from 12 residues. With 3 bases removed from V and 4 bases from J, the gap between germline ends came to 4 bases. Germline-derived CDR1 and CDR2 are LGHNA and YNFKEQ. For the CDR3, the DNA is TGTGCCAGCAGCCAGACAAATCAGCCCCAGCATTTT. Translated: CASSQTNQPQHF.

The V call is TRBV5-4, the J call TRBJ2-5, with 7 bases identical to TRBD1. The germline V gene has CDR1 SGHNT and CDR2 YYREEE (reference sequence). This CDR3 spans 13 amino acids. Trimming took 2 bases from V and 4 from J; bases not matched to a gene: 2. The CDR3 region is CASSLRGPETQYF. The CDR3 region has the DNA TGTGCCAGCAGCTTAAGGGGGCCAGAGACCCAGTACTTC.

The chain is built from TRBV15 and TRBJ2-7, with D possibly being TRBD1 (6 bases). This CDR3 has 14 residues. The V end lost 0 bases, the J end lost 5 bases, and 11 bases lay between the germline ends. From germline, CDR1 is LNHNV and CDR2 YYDKDF (reference sequence). The CDR3 nucleotides are TGTGCCACCAGCAGAGATCAGGGGATCAACGAGCAGTACTTC. Translation: CATSRDQGINEQYF.

The chain has TRBV7-2 and TRBJ1-4; no clear D gene. The germline V and J ends were trimmed by 5 bases and 8 bases, with 18 bases remaining between them. Germline-derived CDR1 and CDR2 are SGHTA and FQGNSA. CDR3 length equals 15 residues. The DNA for the CDR3 is TGTGCCAGCAGCGAGAGCGGCCAGATCGAGGAAAAACTGTTTTTT. This gives the protein CASSESGQIEEKLFF.

The genes are TRBV5-6 and TRBJ2-7; 8 bases are shared with TRBD1. This CDR3 has 15 residues. Germline trimming cut 2 bases from V and 4 bases from J; bases unmatched to any gene: 8. Germline V lookup: CDR1 SGHDT, CDR2 YYEEEE. Here the CDR3 reads CASSFLGQGGYEQYF. The CDR3 nucleotides are TGTGCCAGCAGCTTCCTCGGACAGGGAGGATACGAGCAGTACTTC.

The chain has TRBV24-1 and TRBJ2-1, with D hard to call. The CDR3 is 15 amino acids. V lost 3 bases to trimming and J lost 0 bases, with 8 bases between them. Germline V gives CDR1 KGHDR, CDR2 SFDVKD. The CDR3 sequence is CATSDMYSSYNEQFF. The CDR3 nucleotides are TGTGCCACCAGTGATATGTACAGCTCCTACAATGAGCAGTTCTTC.

The chain couples TRBV7-9 to TRBJ1-2; 7 nucleotides align to TRBD1. CDR3 size: 14 residues. From germline, CDR1 is SEHNR and CDR2 FQNEAQ (reference sequence). With 5 bases clipped from V and 7 bases from J, the junction kept 10 bases outside the gene matches. This chain's CDR3 is CASSHRGGEGGYTF. CDR3 sequence (DNA): TGTGCCAGCAGCCACAGGGGAGGTGAAGGTGGCTACACCTTC.

This clone showed up just once. The chain is built from TRBV5-4 and TRBJ2-7; 9 nucleotides align to TRBD2. The J segment lost 0 bases and the V segment lost 2 bases, leaving 6 bases of the junction unmatched. Germline V lookup: CDR1 SGHNT, CDR2 YYREEE (reference sequence). There are 16 residues in the CDR3. CDR3 bases: TGTGCCAGCAGCTTCGGGGCTAGCGGGGACTCCTACGAGCAGTACTTC. Its translation is CASSFGASGDSYEQYF.

This clone was observed once. The J gene is TRBJ2-3, the V gene TRBV29-1; 7 bases agree with TRBD2. This CDR3 contains 14 residues. Germline V gene data show CDR1 as SQVTM and CDR2 as ANQGSEA. Germline trimming cut 1 base from V and 0 bases from J; bases unmatched to any gene: 1. Here the CDR3 DNA reads TGCAGCGTTGAAGGTAGCGGGAGCACAGATACGCAGTATTTT. Protein sequence: CSVEGSGSTDTQYF.

V gene TRBV7-9 combines with J gene TRBJ2-1; 7 nucleotides agree with TRBD2. The J segment lost 5 bases and the V segment lost 3 bases, leaving 4 bases of the junction unmatched. Germline values: CDR1 SEHNR, CDR2 FQNEAQ (reference sequence). The CDR3 consists of 14 residues. The CDR3 DNA sequence: TGTGCCAGCAGCTTTACTAGCGAGGACAATGAGCAGTTCTTC. It is translated as CASSFTSEDNEQFF.

The chain recombines TRBV28 with TRBJ1-4, with unresolved D. In germline, CDR1 is MDHEN, CDR2 SYDVKM. The CDR3 extends over 14 amino acids. V was trimmed by 6 bases and J by 11 bases, leaving 19 bases between them. Written as DNA, the CDR3 is TGTGCCAGCAGCCAACAGAGGGAATTCGGGAAACTGTTTTTT. It yields the protein CASSQQREFGKLFF.

This rearrangement joins TRBV5-1 to TRBJ2-7; D may be TRBD2 (5 bases). The CDR3 is made up of 13 amino acids. Looked up from germline, CDR1 is SGHRS and CDR2 is YFSETQ. The CDR3 sequence: CASSLYIRYEQYF. The CDR3 region has the DNA TGCGCTTCTAGCTTATACATTCGCTACGAGCAGTACTTC. Full variable domain (remainder filled in from reference TRBV5-1 and TRBJ2-7): KAGVTQTPRYLIKTRGQQVTLSCSPISGHRSVSWYQQTPGQGLQFLFEYFSETQRNKGNFPGRFSGRQFSNSRSEMNVSTLELGDSALYLCASSLYIRYEQYFGPGTRLTVT.

This sequence joins TRBV7-9 and TRBJ1-6; TRBD1 might be the D (5 bases). Germline CDR1 reads SEHNR; CDR2 reads FQNEAQ (reference sequence). The CDR3 contains 16 residues. The V end lost 5 bases, the J end lost 6 bases, and 17 bases lay between the germline ends. CDR3 in amino acids: CASSTWDGGSNSPLHF. CDR3 sequence (DNA): TGTGCCAGCAGCACCTGGGACGGCGGGAGTAATTCACCCCTCCACTTT.

Written as DNA, the CDR3 is TGTGCCAGCAGTCCTGGACGGACTTACGGCTACACCTTC. It encodes CASSPGRTYGYTF. V and J are TRBV7-8 and TRBJ1-2; D uncertain. V dropped 6 bases and J dropped 8 bases, with 16 bases sitting between them. Germline CDR1 and CDR2: SGHVS and FQNEAQ. CDR3 length equals 13 residues.

The V gene is TRBV7-3, the J gene TRBJ1-1; D ambiguous. The CDR3 extends over 13 amino acids. Germline CDR1 is SGHTA and CDR2 is FQGTGA. The V end was cut by 0 bases, the J end by 3 bases, with 5 bases between. The chain's CDR3 is CASSLTSYTEAFF. In DNA, the CDR3 is TGTGCCAGCAGCTTAACCTCCTACACTGAAGCTTTCTTT.

This rearrangement joins TRBV7-6 to TRBJ2-7; 9 bases line up with TRBD1. The ends lost 1 base at V and 6 bases at J; junction bases unmatched: 4. CDR3 length equals 14 residues. The germline V gene has CDR1 SGHVS and CDR2 FNYEAQ. CDR3 region: CASSLEGQGPEQYF. DNA of the CDR3: TGTGCCAGCAGCTTAGAGGGACAGGGCCCCGAGCAGTACTTC.

This clone was observed a handful of times. Here the CDR3 DNA reads TGTGCCAGCAGTACCGGGACAGGGGGAATCTCCTATAATTCACCCCTCCACTTT. Amino acid sequence: CASSTGTGGISYNSPLHF. The chain employs TRBV5-4 and TRBJ1-6, with TRBD1 identical over 11 bases. V trimming: 5 bases; J trimming: 0 bases; junction bases outside the gene matches: 7. CDR1 is SGHNT, CDR2 YYREEE, per germline (reference sequence). This CDR3 has 18 residues.

The chain employs TRBV19 and TRBJ1-5; TRBD1 is a possible D gene (5 bases). There are 15 residues in the CDR3. The V end lost 7 bases, the J end lost 5 bases, and 18 bases lay between the germline ends. Germline V CDR1 and CDR2: LNHDA, SQIVND (reference sequence). The CDR3 DNA reads as TGTGCCAGTAAAGGACACGCGGGGAGGGATCAGCCCCAGCATTTT. As protein: CASKGHAGRDQPQHF.

The chain recombines TRBV2 with TRBJ2-3; D ambiguous. Deletions cut 4 bases from V and 2 bases from J, with 13 bases between. Germline CDR1 SNHLY, CDR2 FYNNEI. The CDR3 sequence is 15 residues long. The CDR3 region is CASSAGVGATDTQYF. CDR3 in DNA: TGTGCCAGCAGTGCCGGCGTGGGCGCCACAGATACGCAGTATTTT. The complete variable domain, with remaining parts taken from reference TRBV2 and TRBJ2-3, reads EPEVTQTPSHQVTQMGQEVILRCVPISNHLYFYWYRQILGQKVEFLVSFYNNEISEKSEIFDDQFSVERPDGSNFTLKIRSTKLEDSAMYFCASSAGVGATDTQYFGPGTRLTVL.

This rearrangement joins TRBV10-3 to TRBJ2-7; 7 bases agree with TRBD2. CDR3 length equals 16 residues. The germline gives CDR1 ENHRY, CDR2 SYGVKD. Trimming removed 3 bases from V and 0 bases from J; junction bases left unmatched: 8. The CDR3 bases are TGTGCCATCAGTGACCGGGGAGGGAGGGACTCCTACGAGCAGTACTTC. Amino acids: CAISDRGGRDSYEQYF.

About this clone: The CDR3 end shows no conserved phenylalanine or tryptophan, and so a read error is likely. No DNA is shown, since the ends of the CDR3 on it are uncertain; the CDR3 is the one TCRdb lists. The rearrangement links TRBV21-1 to TRBJ2-7; the table's TRBD2 call for D was not verified on the DNA. TRBV21-1 is labeled a pseudogene. Both ends counted, the CDR3 spans 8 residues. CDR3: CASSKSSS.

The chain carries TRBV19 and TRBJ2-1, with 7 positions matching TRBD2. Germline V gene lookup returns CDR1 LNHDA and CDR2 SQIVND (reference sequence). CDR3 length: 14 amino acids. V lost 8 bases and J lost 1; bases outside the gene matches: 5. This CDR3 reads CASSTSASYNEQFF. DNA for the CDR3: TGTGCCAGTTCAACTAGCGCTTCCTACAATGAGCAGTTCTTC.

Comments on this clone: The sample has other DNA sequences that encode this CDR3 too. J is TRBJ2-6 and V is TRBV30; a weak D match, TRBD2 (6 bases). This CDR3 has 15 amino acids. The ends were cut back, 0 bases at V and 4 bases at J, with 10 bases in the middle. CDR1 is GTSNPN, CDR2 SVGIG, per germline (reference sequence). The CDR3 bases are TGTGCCTGGAGTGTCGGGGGAACCGGGGCCAACGTCCTGACTTTC. Translated: CAWSVGGTGANVLTF.

This chain joins TRBV18 and TRBJ1-4; 7 positions match TRBD1. V shed 3 bases, J shed 7 bases, and the junction held 11 bases outside the gene matches. The CDR3 length is 16 residues. CDR1 is KGHSH, CDR2 LQKENI, per germline. The CDR3 here is CASSPATGSGGEKLFF. The CDR3 bases are TGTGCCAGCTCACCGGCGACAGGGTCTGGGGGTGAAAAACTGTTTTTT.

The chain carries TRBV7-3 and TRBJ1-1; D gene ambiguous. Looked up from germline, CDR1 is SGHTA and CDR2 is FQGTGA. V shed 5 bases and J shed 2 bases, with 12 bases lying between them. This CDR3 is built from 14 residues. The CDR3 protein is CASSPSGSNTEAFF. The CDR3 region has the DNA TGTGCCAGCAGCCCTAGTGGGTCTAACACTGAAGCTTTCTTT.

The chain uses TRBV7-2 and TRBJ2-3; D unclear. The CDR3 contains 14 residues. CDR1 and CDR2 (germline): SGHTA, FQGNSA. The V gene lost 1 base and the J gene lost 6 bases, with 11 bases spanning the gap. CDR3 loop: CASSLGLPGDTQYF. The CDR3 DNA sequence: TGTGCCAGCAGCTTAGGACTCCCCGGGGATACGCAGTATTTT. Complete variable domain (other parts from reference TRBV7-2 and TRBJ2-3): GAGVSQSPSNKVTEKGKDVELRCDPISGHTALYWYRQSLGQGLEFLIYFQGNSAPDKSGLPSDRFSAERTGGSVSTLTIQRTQQEDSAVYLCASSLGLPGDTQYFGPGTRLTVL.